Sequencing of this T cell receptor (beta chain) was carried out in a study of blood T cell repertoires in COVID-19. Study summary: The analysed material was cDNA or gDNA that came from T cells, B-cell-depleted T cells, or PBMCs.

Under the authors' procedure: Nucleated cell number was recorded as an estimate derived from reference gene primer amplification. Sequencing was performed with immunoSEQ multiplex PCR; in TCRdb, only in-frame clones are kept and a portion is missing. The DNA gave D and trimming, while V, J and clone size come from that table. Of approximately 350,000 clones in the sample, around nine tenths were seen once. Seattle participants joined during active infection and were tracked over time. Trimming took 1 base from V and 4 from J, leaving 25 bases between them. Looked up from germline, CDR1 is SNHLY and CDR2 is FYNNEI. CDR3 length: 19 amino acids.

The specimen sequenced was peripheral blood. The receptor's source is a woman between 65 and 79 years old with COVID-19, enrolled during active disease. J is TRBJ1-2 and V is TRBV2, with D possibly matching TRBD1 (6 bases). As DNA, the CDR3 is TGTGCCAGCAGTGAAGAAGTGTGGGACATCTTTGAGGAACGCTATGGCTACACCTTC. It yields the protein CASSEEVWDIFEERYGYTF.